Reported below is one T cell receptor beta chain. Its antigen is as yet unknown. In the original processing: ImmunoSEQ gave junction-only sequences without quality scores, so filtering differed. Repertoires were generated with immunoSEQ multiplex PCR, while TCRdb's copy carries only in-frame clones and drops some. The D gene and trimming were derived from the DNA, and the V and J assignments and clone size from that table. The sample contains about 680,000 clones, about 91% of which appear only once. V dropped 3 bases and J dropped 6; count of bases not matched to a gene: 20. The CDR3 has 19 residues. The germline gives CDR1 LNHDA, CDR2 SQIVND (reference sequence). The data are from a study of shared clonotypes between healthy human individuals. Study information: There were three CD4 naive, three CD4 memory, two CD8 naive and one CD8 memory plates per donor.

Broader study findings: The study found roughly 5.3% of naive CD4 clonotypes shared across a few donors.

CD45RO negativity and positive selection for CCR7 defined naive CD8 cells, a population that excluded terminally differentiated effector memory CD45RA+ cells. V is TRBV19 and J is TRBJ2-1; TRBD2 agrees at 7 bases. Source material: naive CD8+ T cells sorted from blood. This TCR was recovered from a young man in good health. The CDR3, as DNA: TGTGCCAGTAGTATCCCATTCCGGGACTATTCCGGTAGGGGCAATGAGCAGTTCTTC. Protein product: CASSIPFRDYSGRGNEQFF.